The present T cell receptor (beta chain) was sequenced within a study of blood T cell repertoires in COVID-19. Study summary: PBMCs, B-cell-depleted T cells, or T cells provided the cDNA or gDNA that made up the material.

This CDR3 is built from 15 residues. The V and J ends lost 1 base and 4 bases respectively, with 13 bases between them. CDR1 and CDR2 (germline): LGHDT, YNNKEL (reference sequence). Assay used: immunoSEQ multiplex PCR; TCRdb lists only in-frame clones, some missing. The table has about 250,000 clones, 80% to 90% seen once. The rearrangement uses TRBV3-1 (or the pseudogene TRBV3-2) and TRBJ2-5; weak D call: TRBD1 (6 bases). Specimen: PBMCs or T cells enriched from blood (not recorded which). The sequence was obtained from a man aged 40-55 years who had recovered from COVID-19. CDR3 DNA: TGTGCCAGCAGCCAAGGTACCCAAGGGGGAGAGACCCAGTACTTC. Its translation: CASSQGTQGGETQYF.